Sequencing of this TCR beta chain was carried out in a study of CXCR3-negative and CXCR3-positive naive CD8 T cells. UMI-labeled 5' RACE yielded the TRB cDNA libraries. TCRdb reprocessed the 5' RACE reads, keeping one entry per CDR3 protein, no DNA. The sample holds thousands of distinct CDR3 sequences. The CDR3 covers 13 residues. The germline gives CDR1 SNHLY, CDR2 FYNNEI. Sorting yielded triplicates of 300,000 cells for each CD8+ T cell subset. The source of this sequence is a human donor in good health. Some clones in this sample may be carry-over from other donors' samples. Material for sequencing was naive CXCR3- CD8+ T cells from blood. Subset denoted: CD45RO-CCR7+CD27+CD95- naive CD8+ T cells lacking CXCR3 (TNR3-). This sequence joins TRBV2 and TRBJ2-4. CDR3: CATCEPIKNIQYF.